One sample yielded the 6 T cell receptor beta chains listed below, sequenced in a study of blood T cells in healthy people across ages. Primed by a sample-barcoded 5' primer and a J-beta primer mix, a second PCR proceeded for about 6 to 11 cycles. TCRdb processed the 5' RACE reads anew with MiXCR; each CDR3 protein has one entry. The data hold around 900,000 distinct CDR3 sequences, with 25% to 30% observed a single time. Input material: blood. The receptor set was obtained from an elderly woman in good health.

This clonotype was detected ten times or more. The chain employs TRBV6-5 and TRBJ2-3; tentative D call: TRBD2 (5 bases). Trimming pared 6 bases from V and 3 bases from J, leaving 16 bases between. The CDR3 totals 15 residues. In germline, CDR1 is MNHEY, CDR2 SVGAGI. The CDR3 region has the DNA TGTGCCAGCAGCAGAGTTGGGGAGAGAACAGATACGCAGTATTTT. It translates to CASSRVGERTDTQYF.

About this clonotype itself: A read error may account for a junction end that differs from germline. The chain employs TRBV12-3 or TRBV12-4 and TRBJ2-3; 8 bases align to TRBD2. This CDR3 region has 14 residues. DNA for the CDR3: TGTGCCAGCAATCTAGGAGGGGGACTAGATATGCAGTATTTT. Protein product: CASNLGGGLDMQYF.

This clonotype was observed a few times. A read error may explain this, as a much larger clone is one base away. The chain employs TRBV24-1 and TRBJ2-3, with D possibly being TRBD2 (7 bases). This CDR3 spans 15 amino acids. V was cut by 12 bases and J by 5 bases, with 23 bases left in between. The germline gives CDR1 KGHDR, CDR2 SFDVKD. The CDR3 bases are TGTGCCGCCGCCAAGGGGGGGCCCCTAGGAGATACGCAGTATTTT. Its protein product is CAAAKGGPLGDTQYF.

This clonotype was counted ten times or more. The rearrangement uses TRBV7-2 and TRBJ2-5; 8 bases match TRBD1. The CDR3 runs 14 residues. The germline V gene has CDR1 SGHTA and CDR2 FQGNSA. V lost 5 bases, J lost 1 base, and 3 bases stayed unmatched. The CDR3 coding sequence is TGTGCCAGCAGCCGACAGGGGACCCAAGAGACCCAGTACTTC. This translates into CASSRQGTQETQYF.

As for this clonotype: This sequence may be a read error, since a much larger clone differs from it by one base. CDR3 loop: CASSRDRGLLKDGANALTF. The CDR3 coding sequence is TGTGCCAGCAGCCGGGACAGGGGGCTCCTAAAAGATGGGGCCAACGCCCTGACTTTC. V gene TRBV3-1 combines with J gene TRBJ2-6; TRBD1 matches 12 bases. The CDR3 contains 19 residues. CDR1 is LGHDT, CDR2 YNNKEL, per germline (reference sequence). The full variable domain, its missing parts supplied by reference TRBV3-1 and TRBJ2-6, is DTAVSQTPKYLVTQMGNDKSIKCEQNLGHDTMYWYKQDSKKFLKIMFSYNNKELIINETVPNRFSPKSPDKAHLNLHINSLELGDSAVYFCASSRDRGLLKDGANALTFGAGSRLTVL.

In this sample, this clonotype turned up once. Possible read error: a much larger clone is one base away. The chain carries TRBV5-1 and TRBJ1-2; unclear D gene. Looked up from germline, CDR1 is SGHRS and CDR2 is YFSETQ. V was trimmed by 3 bases and J by 1 base, leaving 7 bases between them. The CDR3 extends over 13 amino acids. CDR3 in amino acids: CASSSVDNYGYTF. The CDR3 region has the DNA TGCGCCAGCAGCTCGGTAGATAACTATGGCTACACCTTC.